The sequence of this T cell receptor (beta chain) was determined in a study of blood T cell repertoires in COVID-19 (dated by TCRdb to 2019 to 2021). At the level of the whole study: Collaborator samples came from the United States, Italy and Spain and covered acute and convalescent phases of COVID-19. The prospective study material was composed of cDNA or gDNA derived from T cells, B-cell-depleted T cells, or PBMCs. Subjects who had been exposed to COVID-19, were actively infected with it, or had recovered from it provided the deeply sampled blood TCRbeta repertoires that made up the dataset. The repertoires were released in a freely available public database intended as a resource for research on the immune response to SARS-CoV-2. Samples came from the ongoing ImmuneRACE study (first 160 participants) plus 1,254 subjects from 6 global collaborators. Nearly every sample came with metadata listing a de-identified subject ID, COVID-19 status, age in years and sex. HLA class I and class II types, where available, came from metadata supplied by the sample provider rather than from assay-based typing. The paper's findings and limits, for the study overall: How much clinical and demographic metadata was included differed by source and by participant, and the metadata was provided uncurated.

The immunoSEQ Assay, a bias-controlled multiplex PCR, was used to amplify TCRbeta CDR3 regions from genomic DNA. The study's processing was this. Within the assay, amplification of reference gene primers was used to estimate how many nucleated cells each sample contained. To quantify the absolute abundance of each unique TCRbeta CDR3 rearrangement, sequence reads were collapsed and filtered. For each sample, productive Simpson clonality was calculated by taking the square root of Simpson's diversity index across productive rearrangements. TCRdb obtained this table from immuneACCESS and retained in-frame rearrangements with V and J assigned. These tables miss some clones; where compared with another copy, unresolved V genes account for less than half of the shortfall, and the remainder is unexplained. V and J calls and clone size are those listed in that table; D and trimming were worked out from the DNA. For this sample there are about 140,000 clones; 65% to 90% appear just once. In total, the top ten clones hold roughly 2.9% of the sample.

The collaborating institutions used their own protocols to collect whole blood in K2EDTA tubes. For TCRbeta analysis, collaborators shipped samples in one of three forms: frozen whole blood, isolated PBMCs, or DNA extracted from either of those sample types. As to this clone: What this receptor recognizes is not known. Qualities for individual bases were not recorded, and no much larger clone is one base off.

The sample consisted of peripheral blood. The clonotype originates from a man in his fifties or sixties with acute or convalescent COVID-19.

The DNA is TGTGCCACCAGCTCACCGGGACAGGGCGGAGAGACCCAGTACTTC. It encodes CATSSPGQGGETQYF. The chain links TRBV15 with TRBJ2-5, with 9 middle bases fitting TRBD1. The CDR3 contains 15 residues, cysteine and phenylalanine counted. Only the CDR3 part of the read is kept: 45 bases, read in frame from the first base. The CDR1 and CDR2 encoded by the germline V gene (reference sequence) are LNHNV and YYDKDF. Trimmed from V: 5 bases; trimmed from J: 4 bases; junction bases lacking a gene match: 8.